This T cell receptor beta chain stems from a study of T cell responses to AZD1222 COVID-19 vaccine. Findings and limits, study-wide: Within unmutated variant regions lay the reported targets of nearly half of spike-specific TCRs. Females made up more of the donors, who were largely white British, and clonal diversity may have come out too low.

With respect to this clone: Antigen: not known.

This table comes from immunoSEQ multiplex PCR, and its TCRdb copy is limited to in-frame clones, with some not included. The table records some 190,000 clones, 80% to 95% of them present only once. V dropped 7 bases and J dropped 2 bases, with 15 bases sitting between them. The CDR3 loop spans 14 amino acids. Germline V gene lookup returns CDR1 ENHRY and CDR2 SYGVKD. The receptor was isolated from an adult who received the AZD1222 COVID-19 vaccine. Here the sequenced sample was peripheral blood, taken 28 days after the second AZD1222 dose. The rearrangement joins TRBV10-3 to TRBJ2-7; TRBD2 might be the D (5 bases). In DNA form, the CDR3 reads TGTGCCATCATGAAATCGGGATTAGCCTACGAGCAGTACTTC. The encoded protein is CAIMKSGLAYEQYF.